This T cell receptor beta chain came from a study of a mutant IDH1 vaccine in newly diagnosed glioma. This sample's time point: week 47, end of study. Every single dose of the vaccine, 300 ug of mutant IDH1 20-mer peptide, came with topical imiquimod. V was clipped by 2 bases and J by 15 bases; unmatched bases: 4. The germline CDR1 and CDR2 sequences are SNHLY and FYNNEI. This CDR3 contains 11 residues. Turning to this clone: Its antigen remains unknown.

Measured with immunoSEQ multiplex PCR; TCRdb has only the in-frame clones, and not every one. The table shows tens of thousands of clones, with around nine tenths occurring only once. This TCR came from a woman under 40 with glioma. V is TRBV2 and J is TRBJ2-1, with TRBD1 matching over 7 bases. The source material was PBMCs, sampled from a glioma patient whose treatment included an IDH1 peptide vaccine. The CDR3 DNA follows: TGTGCCAGCAGTGAATCTTGGGACAGGTTCTTC. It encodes CASSESWDRFF.